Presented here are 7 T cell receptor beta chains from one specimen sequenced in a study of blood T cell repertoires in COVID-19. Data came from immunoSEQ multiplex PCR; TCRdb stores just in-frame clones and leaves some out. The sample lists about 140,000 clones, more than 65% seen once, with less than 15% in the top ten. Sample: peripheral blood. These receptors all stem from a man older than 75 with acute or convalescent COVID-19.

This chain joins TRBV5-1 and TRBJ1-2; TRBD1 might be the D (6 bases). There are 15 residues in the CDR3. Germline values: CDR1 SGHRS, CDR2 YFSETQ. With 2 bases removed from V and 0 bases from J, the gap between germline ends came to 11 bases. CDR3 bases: TGCGCCAGCAGCTTTTCAGGGGAAACTAACTATGGCTACACCTTC. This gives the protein CASSFSGETNYGYTF.

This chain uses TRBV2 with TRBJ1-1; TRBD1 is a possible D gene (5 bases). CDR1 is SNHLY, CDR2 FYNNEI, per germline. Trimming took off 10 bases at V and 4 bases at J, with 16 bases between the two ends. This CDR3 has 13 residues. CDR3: CATQLGEATEAFF. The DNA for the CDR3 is TGTGCCACCCAGCTGGGGGAGGCCACTGAAGCTTTCTTT.

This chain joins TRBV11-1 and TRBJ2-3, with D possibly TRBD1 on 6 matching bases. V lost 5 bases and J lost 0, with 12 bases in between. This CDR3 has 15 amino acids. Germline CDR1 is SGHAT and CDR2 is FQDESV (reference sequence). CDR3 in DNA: TGTGCCAGCAGCATAAACAGGGCTAGCACAGATACGCAGTATTTT. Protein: CASSINRASTDTQYF.

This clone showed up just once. The CDR3 nucleotides are TGTGCCAGCCTACGGGACAGTGCCTACGAGCAGTACTTC. Amino acids: CASLRDSAYEQYF. The V call is TRBV18, the J call TRBJ2-7; TRBD1 matches 7 bases. Germline CDR1 is KGHSH and CDR2 is LQKENI. The CDR3 extends over 13 amino acids. V lost 8 bases, J lost 2 bases, and 6 bases stayed unmatched.

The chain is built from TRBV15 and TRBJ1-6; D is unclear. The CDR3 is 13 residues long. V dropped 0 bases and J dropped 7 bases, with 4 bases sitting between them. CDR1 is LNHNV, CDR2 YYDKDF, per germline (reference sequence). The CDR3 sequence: CATSRDQNSPLHF. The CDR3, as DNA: TGTGCCACCAGCAGAGATCAGAATTCACCCCTCCACTTT. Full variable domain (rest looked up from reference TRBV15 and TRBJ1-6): DAMVIQNPRYQVTQFGKPVTLSCSQTLNHNVMYWYQQKSSQAPKLLFHYYDKDFNNEADTPDNFQSRRPNTSFCFLDIRSPGLGDTAMYLCATSRDQNSPLHFGNGTRLTVT.

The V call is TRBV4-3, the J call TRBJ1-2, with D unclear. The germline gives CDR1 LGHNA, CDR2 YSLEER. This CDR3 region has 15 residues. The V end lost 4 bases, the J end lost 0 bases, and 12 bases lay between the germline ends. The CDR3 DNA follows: TGCGCCAGCAGCCCCGCGTACGCTACTAACTATGGCTACACCTTC. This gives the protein CASSPAYATNYGYTF.

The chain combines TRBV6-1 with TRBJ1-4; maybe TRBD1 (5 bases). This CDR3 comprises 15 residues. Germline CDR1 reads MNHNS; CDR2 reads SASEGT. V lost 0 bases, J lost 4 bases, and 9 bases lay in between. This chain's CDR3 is CASSEANRLNEKLFF. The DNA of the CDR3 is TGTGCCAGCAGTGAAGCGAACAGGCTTAATGAAAAACTGTTTTTT.